The 30 T cell receptor beta chains listed next were all sequenced from one sample in a study of early T cells in non-severe SARS-CoV-2 infection. In TCRdb, the 5' RACE reads were re-called with MiXCR into one record per CDR3 protein. Of 26,000 or so distinct CDR3 sequences in the sample, 5.1% were seen once. Material for sequencing was whole blood. These receptors all stem from an adult who was a healthcare worker with PCR-confirmed SARS-CoV-2 infection or an uninfected control (not recorded which).

As to this clonotype: A read error may be the cause here, since a much bigger clone is one base away. The chain joins TRBV6-1 to TRBJ2-4; TRBD1 agrees at 11 bases. Germline loops: CDR1 MNHNS, CDR2 SASEGT. This CDR3 has 15 amino acids. J was trimmed by 7 bases and V by 8 bases; bases with no gene match: 10. CDR3 loop: CASVPRTGGFNIQYF. DNA of the CDR3: TGTGCCAGCGTGCCCCGGACAGGGGGCTTTAACATTCAGTACTTC.

This clonotype came up many times. The CDR3 coding sequence is TGTGCCAGCAGCTTGGCTCCTTCCAACGTCCTGACTTTC. This encodes CASSLAPSNVLTF. V and J are TRBV7-3 and TRBJ2-6; no clear D. V was clipped by 3 bases and J by 8 bases, with 8 bases between them. Germline lookup yields CDR1 SGHTA and CDR2 FQGTGA. CDR3 length: 13 residues.

This clonotype is large within its sample. The rearrangement uses TRBV30 and TRBJ2-7; 10 bases agree with TRBD1. Looked up from germline, CDR1 is GTSNPN and CDR2 is SVGIG (reference sequence). The CDR3 consists of 14 residues. With 3 bases clipped from V and 6 bases from J, the junction kept 8 bases outside the gene matches. CDR3 sequence (DNA): TGTGCCTGGAGCCCCGGGACAGGGGTGCGCGAGCAGTACTTC. Protein sequence: CAWSPGTGVREQYF.

By share, this clonotype counts as medium-sized. The chain's CDR3 is CSARFGNHNEQFF. The CDR3 coding sequence is TGCAGTGCTAGATTCGGGAATCACAATGAGCAGTTCTTC. V and J are TRBV20-1 and TRBJ2-1; TRBD2 might be the D (5 bases). The CDR3 loop spans 13 amino acids. Trimming pared 2 bases from V and 5 bases from J, leaving 10 bases between. Germline values: CDR1 DFQATT, CDR2 SNEGSKA (reference sequence).

This clonotype was seen at least ten times. The V and J genes are TRBV6-5 and TRBJ2-3; TRBD2 agrees at 13 bases. The V gene end was trimmed by 6 bases and the J gene end by 9 bases; junction bases not matched to a gene: 9. The CDR3 length is 15 residues. From germline, CDR1 is MNHEY and CDR2 SVGAGI. The CDR3 loop is CASSPGTSGAQTQYF. CDR3 nucleotides: TGTGCCAGCAGCCCCGGGACTAGCGGGGCCCAAACGCAGTATTTT.

This clonotype was counted ten times or more. Germline is not matched at one junction end, which may reflect a read error. This sequence joins TRBV7-7 and TRBJ2-5; D could derive from TRBD1 or TRBD2 (5 bases each). Germline values: CDR1 SSHAT, CDR2 FNYEAQ (reference sequence). This CDR3 has 13 residues. CDR3 DNA: TGTGCTAGCAGCTTAGTGGGGGTAGAGACCCAGTACTTC. Protein sequence: CASSLVGVETQYF.

This clonotype occurred many times. The chain joins TRBV3-1 to TRBJ2-5, with D perhaps given as TRBD1 or TRBD2 (5 bases each). This CDR3 comprises 14 residues. Germline CDR1 reads LGHDT; CDR2 reads YNNKEL (reference sequence). V lost 3 bases to trimming and J lost 2 bases, with 10 bases between them. The CDR3 is CASSQRQRQETQYF. The CDR3 coding sequence is TGTGCCAGCAGCCAGCGACAGCGGCAAGAGACCCAGTACTTC.

This clonotype was seen many times. The V call is TRBV12-3 or TRBV12-4, the J call TRBJ2-1; D is possibly TRBD1 or TRBD2 (6 bases each). V dropped 6 bases and J dropped 2 bases, with 14 bases sitting between them. The CDR3 is 15 residues long. DNA for the CDR3: TGTGCCAGCAGAACCACCGGGGGCACCTACAATGAGCAGTTCTTC. It translates to CASRTTGGTYNEQFF.

V usage is TRBV7-2 and J usage is TRBJ2-5; D is undetermined. Trimming removed 2 bases from V and 5 bases from J, with 12 bases in between. Looked up from germline, CDR1 is SGHTA and CDR2 is FQGNSA. This CDR3 has 14 residues. CDR3 region: CASSLRPNGETQYF. CDR3 nucleotides: TGTGCCAGCAGCTTAAGGCCAAACGGGGAGACCCAGTACTTC. The full variable domain, rest sourced from reference TRBV7-2 and TRBJ2-5, is GAGVSQSPSNKVTEKGKDVELRCDPISGHTALYWYRQSLGQGLEFLIYFQGNSAPDKSGLPSDRFSAERTGGSVSTLTIQRTQQEDSAVYLCASSLRPNGETQYFGPGTRLLVL.

This clonotype was counted ten times or more. The V call is TRBV5-6, the J call TRBJ2-2; D might be TRBD2 (5 bases). Trimming stripped 3 bases from V and 8 bases from J, with 14 bases between. Per the germline V gene, CDR1 is SGHDT and CDR2 is YYEEEE. The CDR3 is 14 amino acids. CDR3 loop: CASSWLRGTGELFF. CDR3 coding DNA: TGTGCCAGCAGCTGGCTACGGGGTACTGGGGAGCTGTTTTTT.

This clonotype has a count of ten or more. The chain carries TRBV5-1 and TRBJ2-1; TRBD1 matches 7 bases. CDR3 size: 15 residues. Germline V gene data show CDR1 as SGHRS and CDR2 as YFSETQ. With V trimmed by 4 bases and J by 0 bases, 4 bases remained unmatched. The CDR3: CASSPQGSSYNEQFF. Written as DNA, the CDR3 is TGCGCCAGCAGCCCACAGGGGAGCTCCTACAATGAGCAGTTCTTC.

V is TRBV10-2 and J is TRBJ2-1, with 8 nucleotides matching TRBD2. Germline trimming cut 7 bases from V and 4 bases from J; bases unmatched to any gene: 12. Germline-derived CDR1 and CDR2 are WSHSY and SAAADI. The CDR3 runs 16 residues. This CDR3 is CASTSRGSGVYNEQFF. CDR3 coding DNA: TGCGCCAGCACCTCCCGGGGTAGCGGGGTTTACAATGAGCAGTTCTTC.

This clonotype was seen many times. The chain is built from TRBV27 and TRBJ1-4; tentative D call: TRBD1 (5 bases). Trimming stripped 8 bases from V and 10 bases from J, with 20 bases between. Per germline, CDR1 MNHEY and CDR2 SMNVEV (reference sequence). The CDR3 extends over 14 amino acids. The chain's CDR3 is CASAGHHGGRKLFF. In DNA, the CDR3 is TGTGCCAGCGCCGGCCACCATGGGGGACGAAAACTGTTTTTT.

The CDR3 loop is CASGTDRADTQYF. CDR3 coding DNA: TGTGCCAGCGGGACCGACCGCGCAGATACGCAGTATTTT. The chain recombines TRBV27 with TRBJ2-3, with D perhaps given as TRBD1 or TRBD2 (5 bases each). The CDR3 is 13 residues long. Germline values: CDR1 MNHEY, CDR2 SMNVEV (reference sequence). The ends were cut back, 8 bases at V and 4 bases at J, with 13 bases in the middle.

The table lists this clonotype with a few counts. The chain links TRBV3-1 to TRBJ1-1, with TRBD1 identical over 7 bases. The germline V gene has CDR1 LGHDT and CDR2 YNNKEL (reference sequence). The CDR3 runs 14 residues. V dropped 1 base and J dropped 10; count of bases not matched to a gene: 9. The CDR3 here is CASSQVPQNRGAFF. The CDR3 DNA reads as TGTGCCAGCAGCCAAGTCCCCCAAAACAGGGGAGCTTTCTTT.

This clonotype showed up many times. The chain has TRBV19 and TRBJ2-1, with 13 bases identical to TRBD2. V gave up 3 bases and J gave up 4 bases; unmatched junction bases: 3. Per germline, CDR1 LNHDA and CDR2 SQIVND (reference sequence). The CDR3 is 16 residues long. CDR3 sequence reads: CASSIGLAGVYNEQFF. The CDR3 nucleotides read TGTGCCAGTAGTATCGGACTAGCGGGGGTTTACAATGAGCAGTTCTTC.

This clonotype was counted between two and nine times. V gene TRBV5-1 combines with J gene TRBJ2-3; D is possibly TRBD2 (6 bases). This CDR3 has 16 residues. Germline-derived CDR1 and CDR2 are SGHRS and YFSETQ. Trimming stripped 1 base from V and 2 bases from J, with 14 bases between. The CDR3 protein is CASSLQVRGTTDTQYF. As DNA, the CDR3 is TGCGCCAGCAGCTTGCAGGTCCGGGGGACCACAGATACGCAGTATTTT.

This clonotype showed up just a few times. The chain carries TRBV20-1 and TRBJ2-3, with 8 bases that match TRBD2. Trimming took 8 bases from V and 6 from J; bases not matched to a gene: 7. In germline, CDR1 is DFQATT, CDR2 SNEGSKA (reference sequence). The CDR3 extends over 12 amino acids. CDR3: CSLRGEGDTQYF. The CDR3 nucleotides are TGCAGTTTGCGGGGGGAAGGGGATACGCAGTATTTT.

This clonotype was observed at least ten times. The rearrangement uses TRBV27 and TRBJ1-6; D ambiguous. V shed 4 bases and J shed 0 bases, with 10 bases lying between them. The CDR3 totals 16 residues. Germline V gene data show CDR1 as MNHEY and CDR2 as SMNVEV (reference sequence). CDR3 protein: CASSSGRSSYNSPLHF. CDR3 DNA: TGTGCCAGCAGTTCCGGACGGAGCTCCTATAATTCACCCCTCCACTTT.

V gene TRBV10-3 combines with J gene TRBJ1-6, with D possibly TRBD1 on 6 matching bases. CDR3 length: 16 amino acids. Trimming pared 3 bases from V and 3 bases from J, leaving 12 bases between. Germline CDR1 reads ENHRY; CDR2 reads SYGVKD. CDR3 region: CAISERGQNYNSPLHF. CDR3 nucleotide sequence: TGTGCCATCAGTGAACGGGGGCAGAACTATAATTCACCCCTCCACTTT.

This clonotype was observed a handful of times. This chain connects TRBV7-3 to TRBJ2-1; TRBD1 agrees at 11 bases. Trimming removed 2 bases from V and 6 bases from J; junction bases left unmatched: 3. The CDR3 contains 15 residues. Looked up from germline, CDR1 is SGHTA and CDR2 is FQGTGA. The CDR3 loop reads CASSLGQGAPNEQFF. CDR3 nucleotides: TGTGCCAGCAGCTTAGGACAGGGGGCCCCCAATGAGCAGTTCTTC.

The chain recombines TRBV12-5 with TRBJ2-7, with a weak D call TRBD1 (5 bases). V lost 5 bases and J 1 base, leaving 12 bases between the germline ends. Germline loops: CDR1 LGHNT, CDR2 FRNRAP. There are 14 residues in the CDR3. The CDR3, as DNA: TGTGCTAGTGGTCCCCCGACAGAGTCCTACGAGCAGTACTTC. It yields the protein CASGPPTESYEQYF.

In its sample, this clonotype was seen many times. This chain uses TRBV3-1 with TRBJ1-2; D is undetermined. The CDR3 runs to 13 residues. Germline CDR1 and CDR2: LGHDT and YNNKEL (reference sequence). V dropped 4 bases and J dropped 4 bases, with 10 bases sitting between them. Here the CDR3 DNA reads TGTGCCAGCAGCCCTACTGGAATCTATGGCTACACCTTC. Residues: CASSPTGIYGYTF. Combining the CDR3 with reference TRBV3-1 and TRBJ1-2 gives the whole variable domain DTAVSQTPKYLVTQMGNDKSIKCEQNLGHDTMYWYKQDSKKFLKIMFSYNNKELIINETVPNRFSPKSPDKAHLNLHINSLELGDSAVYFCASSPTGIYGYTFGSGTRLTVV.

This clonotype has at least ten counts. The rearrangement joins TRBV6-2 or TRBV6-3 to TRBJ2-2; 9 bases fit TRBD2. Germline loops: CDR1 MNHEY, CDR2 SVGEGT. The CDR3 sequence is 13 residues long. Trimming at V came to 6 bases and at J to 7 bases, leaving 3 bases not matched to a gene. CDR3 sequence (DNA): TGTGCCAGCAGCCTAGCGGGGTACGGGGAGCTGTTTTTT. It translates to CASSLAGYGELFF.

This clonotype was picked up many times. The chain combines TRBV29-1 with TRBJ2-5, with no clear D. The CDR3 covers 12 residues. The germline V gene has CDR1 SQVTM and CDR2 ANQGSEA. V was clipped by 4 bases and J by 3 bases, with 9 bases between them. CDR3 coding DNA: TGCAGCGTTGCTCCACCGGAAGAGACCCAGTACTTC. Translated, it gives CSVAPPEETQYF.

This clonotype qualifies as medium-sized. This rearrangement joins TRBV12-3 or TRBV12-4 to TRBJ1-5; D ambiguous. The CDR3 loop spans 17 amino acids. Trimming pared 2 bases from V and 0 bases from J, leaving 14 bases between. The CDR3: CASSLSPEFYSNQPQHF. The CDR3 DNA reads TGTGCCAGCAGTTTAAGTCCAGAGTTTTATAGCAATCAGCCCCAGCATTTT.

This clonotype was found many times. The gene calls are TRBV2 and TRBJ2-3; 7 nucleotides line up with TRBD1. From germline, CDR1 is SNHLY and CDR2 FYNNEI. The V gene end was trimmed by 4 bases and the J gene end by 1 base; junction bases not matched to a gene: 5. The CDR3 is made up of 15 amino acids. The CDR3 DNA is TGTGCCAGCAGTGGACAGGGAGCCCGCACAGATACGCAGTATTTT. This sequence encodes CASSGQGARTDTQYF.

This clonotype was seen repeatedly, ten times or more. The CDR3 is CAISGLAEETQYF. CDR3 sequence (DNA): TGTGCCATCAGCGGACTAGCAGAAGAGACCCAGTACTTC. The gene calls are TRBV10-3 and TRBJ2-5, with 8 bases fitting TRBD2. Germline CDR1 is ENHRY and CDR2 is SYGVKD. This CDR3 has 13 residues. The trim removed 6 bases at V and 3 bases at J, leaving 3 bases unmatched.

This clonotype was recorded many times. The chain couples TRBV27 to TRBJ2-1; D unresolved. Trimming cost V 3 bases and J 3 bases, with 6 bases left between them. The CDR3 sequence is 13 residues long. CDR1 is MNHEY, CDR2 SMNVEV, per germline (reference sequence). As DNA, the CDR3 is TGTGCCAGCAGTTTGGCCAACTACAATGAGCAGTTCTTC. This encodes CASSLANYNEQFF.

Ten or more counts support this clonotype. The chain has TRBV7-9 and TRBJ2-7; 9 bases fit TRBD1. The CDR3 runs 14 residues. The V gene end was trimmed by 4 bases and the J gene end by 6 bases; junction bases not matched to a gene: 7. Germline V gives CDR1 SEHNR, CDR2 FQNEAQ (reference sequence). CDR3 DNA: TGTGCCAGCAGCTACTGGGACAGGGTTGGCGAGCAGTACTTC. This sequence encodes CASSYWDRVGEQYF.